Shown below are 13 T cell receptor beta chains from a single sample sequenced in a study of cytomegalovirus exposure and HLA in healthy donors (TCRdb year 2017). Libraries were constructed by the immunoSEQ multiplex PCR assay. The multiplex PCR relied on a mix of 60 forward primers for TCR Vbeta segments and 13 reverse primers for TCR Jbeta segments. TCRdb re-hosts the immuneACCESS table, in-frame sequences only. Its copies lack some clones; in the studies checked, an unresolved V gene accounts for under half of them, and the cause for the rest is not known. The sample table shows nearly 200,000 clones, and 65% to 85% are seen once. The biggest ten clones account for roughly 0.098% of the sample. Sequenced input: PBMCs. These receptor sequences come from a boy younger than 10 in good health and CMV-seronegative.

This clone was counted only a few times. CDR3 DNA sequence: TGTGCCAGCAAGACTAGCGGGGGGGCCGGGCATGAGCAGTTCTTC. Protein: CASKTSGGAGHEQFF. The chain links TRBV2 to TRBJ2-1, with 14 bases that match TRBD2. The CDR3 length is 15 residues. CDR1 and CDR2 from the germline V gene are SNHLY and FYNNEI. Germline trimming cut 7 bases from V and 8 bases from J; bases unmatched to any gene: 7.

The V call is TRBV7-2, the J call TRBJ2-7; 7 bases fit TRBD2. The CDR3 consists of 14 residues. Trimming took 5 bases from V and 0 from J; bases not matched to a gene: 4. In germline, CDR1 is SGHTA, CDR2 FQGNSA. CDR3: CASSKTSYSYEQYF. DNA for the CDR3: TGTGCCAGCAGCAAGACTAGCTACTCCTACGAGCAGTACTTC.

J is TRBJ2-5 and V is TRBV5-1; 8 bases agree with TRBD2. Germline trimming cut 3 bases from V and 3 bases from J; bases unmatched to any gene: 7. CDR1 and CDR2 from the germline V gene are SGHRS and YFSETQ. This CDR3 has 15 amino acids. In DNA form, the CDR3 reads TGCGCCAGCAGCTCCTCGGGGGGGCCGGAAGAGACCCAGTACTTC. Translating it yields CASSSSGGPEETQYF.

V is TRBV7-2 and J is TRBJ2-6; D is perhaps TRBD2 (6 bases). Germline V CDR1 and CDR2: SGHTA, FQGNSA. Trimming removed 5 bases at V and 0 bases at J, with 17 bases between. The CDR3 is made up of 18 amino acids. As DNA, the CDR3 is TGTGCCAGCAGCCGCGACGCCAGACTAGTCTCTGGGGCCAACGTCCTGACTTTC. This codes for CASSRDARLVSGANVLTF. The variable domain in full, with the rest retrieved from reference TRBV7-2 and TRBJ2-6, is GAGVSQSPSNKVTEKGKDVELRCDPISGHTALYWYRQSLGQGLEFLIYFQGNSAPDKSGLPSDRFSAERTGGSVSTLTIQRTQQEDSAVYLCASSRDARLVSGANVLTFGAGSRLTVL.

This clone showed up just a few times. The chain is built from TRBV7-8 and TRBJ1-4; possibly TRBD1 for D (6 bases). The CDR3 runs to 16 residues. Trimming stripped 5 bases from V and 8 bases from J, with 21 bases between. Germline V gives CDR1 SGHVS, CDR2 FQNEAQ. DNA of the CDR3: TGTGCCAGCAGCCGGACAGTTCCTCCAAACGTCGAAAAACTGTTTTTT. Translated: CASSRTVPPNVEKLFF. Full variable domain (outside the CDR3, taken from reference TRBV7-8 and TRBJ1-4): GAGVSQSPRYKVAKRGQDVALRCDPISGHVSLFWYQQALGQGPEFLTYFQNEAQLDKSGLPSDRFFAERPEGSVSTLKIQRTQQEDSAVYLCASSRTVPPNVEKLFFGSGTQLSVL.

This sequence joins TRBV4-2 and TRBJ1-2, with 9 positions matching TRBD1. This CDR3 has 14 residues. Trimming took 3 bases from V and 7 from J; bases not matched to a gene: 6. Germline CDR1 LGHNA, CDR2 YNFKEQ. The CDR3 region has the DNA TGTGCCAGCAGCCAGACAGGGGGTAAGAGTGGCTACACCTTC. Protein: CASSQTGGKSGYTF.

This CDR3 is CASSETGELFF. CDR3 DNA sequence: TGTGCCAGTAGTGAGACCGGGGAGCTGTTTTTT. V and J are TRBV19 and TRBJ2-2; D unclear. CDR3 length: 11 residues. The V end lost 5 bases, the J end lost 5 bases, and 3 bases lay between the germline ends. Germline loops: CDR1 LNHDA, CDR2 SQIVND (reference sequence).

This chain links TRBV27 with TRBJ2-2, with D unresolved. The ends were cut back, 8 bases at V and 3 bases at J, with 16 bases in the middle. This CDR3 is 15 amino acids long. The germline V gene has CDR1 MNHEY and CDR2 SMNVEV (reference sequence). CDR3 in DNA: TGTGCCAGCCGTGACGGAGCACCATACACCGGGGAGCTGTTTTTT. Translated, it gives CASRDGAPYTGELFF.

The chain recombines TRBV7-2 with TRBJ2-5; perhaps TRBD1 as D (5 bases). CDR3 length equals 16 residues. V gave up 4 bases and J gave up 5 bases, with 20 bases separating them. Germline CDR1 SGHTA, CDR2 FQGNSA. DNA of the CDR3: TGTGCCAGCAGCTCGACAGTAAACCTGGGCTGGGAGACCCAGTACTTC. Protein: CASSSTVNLGWETQYF.

The chain employs TRBV27 and TRBJ2-3; 7 nucleotides line up with TRBD1. Looked up from germline, CDR1 is MNHEY and CDR2 is SMNVEV (reference sequence). There are 16 residues in the CDR3. After removal of 3 bases from V and 0 bases from J, the junction contained 6 bases not matched to a gene. CDR3 amino acids: CASSFGQAPSTDTQYF. The CDR3 nucleotides read TGTGCCAGCAGTTTCGGACAGGCCCCTAGCACAGATACGCAGTATTTT.

This clone was picked up a small number of times. The genes are TRBV21-1 and TRBJ1-1; TRBD1 was called by the table and not checked on the DNA. TRBV21-1 counts as a pseudogene. The CDR3 length is 15 residues. As DNA, the CDR3 is TGTGCCAGCAGCAAAGTAAGGGACAGGGGAAATGAAGCTTTCTTT. Translated: CASSKVRDRGNEAFF.

The CDR3 region is CASSLGPGREGTQYF. DNA of the CDR3: TGTGCCAGCAGCTTAGGCCCCGGCAGGGAGGGGACCCAGTACTTC. V and J are TRBV7-8 and TRBJ2-5; 7 bases line up with TRBD2. Looked up from germline, CDR1 is SGHVS and CDR2 is FQNEAQ. Losses at the gene ends were 1 base for V and 7 bases for J; bases not matched to a gene: 9. The length of the CDR3 is 15 residues.

This clone was seen once. The chain has TRBV10-3 and TRBJ2-1; D remains unclear. The V gene lost 4 bases and the J gene lost 0 bases, with 7 bases spanning the gap. The germline V gene has CDR1 ENHRY and CDR2 SYGVKD. The CDR3 length is 14 residues. The DNA of the CDR3 is TGTGCCATCAGTGTCCGGAGCTCCTACAATGAGCAGTTCTTC. This gives the protein CAISVRSSYNEQFF.